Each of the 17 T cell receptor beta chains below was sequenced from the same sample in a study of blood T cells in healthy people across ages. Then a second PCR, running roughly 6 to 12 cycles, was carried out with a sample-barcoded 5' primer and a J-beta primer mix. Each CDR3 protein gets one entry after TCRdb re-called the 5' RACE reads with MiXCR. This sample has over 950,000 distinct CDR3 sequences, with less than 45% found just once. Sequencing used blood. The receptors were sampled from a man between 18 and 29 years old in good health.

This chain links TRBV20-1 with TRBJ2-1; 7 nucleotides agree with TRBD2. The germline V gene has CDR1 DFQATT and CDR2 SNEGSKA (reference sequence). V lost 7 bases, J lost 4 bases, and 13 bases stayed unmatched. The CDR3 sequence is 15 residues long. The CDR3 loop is CSGTERGLRYNEQFF. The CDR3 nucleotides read TGCAGTGGTACGGAGCGGGGACTAAGGTACAATGAGCAGTTCTTC.

CDR3 nucleotides: TGTGCCAGCAGCTTAGCGCCGGGACAGAAAAACATTCAGTACTTC. It codes for CASSLAPGQKNIQYF. V usage is TRBV7-9 and J usage is TRBJ2-4, with 7 bases matching TRBD1. The CDR3 spans 15 residues. Germline loops: CDR1 SEHNR, CDR2 FQNEAQ (reference sequence). The V gene end was trimmed by 0 bases and the J gene end by 4 bases; junction bases not matched to a gene: 3.

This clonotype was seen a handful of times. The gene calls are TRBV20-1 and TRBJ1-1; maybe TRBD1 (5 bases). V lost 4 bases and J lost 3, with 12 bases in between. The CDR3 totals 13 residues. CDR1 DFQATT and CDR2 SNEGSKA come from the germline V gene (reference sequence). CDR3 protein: CSAKRGDDTEAFF. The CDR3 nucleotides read TGCAGTGCTAAAAGAGGGGATGACACTGAAGCTTTCTTT.

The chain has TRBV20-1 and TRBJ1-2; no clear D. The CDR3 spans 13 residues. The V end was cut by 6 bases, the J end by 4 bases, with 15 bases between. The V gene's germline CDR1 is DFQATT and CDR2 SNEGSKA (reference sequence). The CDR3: CSAKGAYSYGYTF. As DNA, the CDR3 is TGCAGTGCAAAAGGTGCGTATTCCTATGGCTACACCTTC.

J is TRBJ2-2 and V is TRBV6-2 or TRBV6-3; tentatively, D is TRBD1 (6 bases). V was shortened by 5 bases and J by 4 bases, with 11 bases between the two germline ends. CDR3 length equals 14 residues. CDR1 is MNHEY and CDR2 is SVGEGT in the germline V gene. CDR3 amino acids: CASSKNRATGELFF. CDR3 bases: TGTGCCAGCAGTAAAAACAGGGCCACCGGGGAGCTGTTTTTT.

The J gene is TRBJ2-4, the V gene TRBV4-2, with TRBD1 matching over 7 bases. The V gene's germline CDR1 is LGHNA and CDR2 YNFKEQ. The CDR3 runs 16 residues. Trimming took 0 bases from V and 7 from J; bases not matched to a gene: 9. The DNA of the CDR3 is TGTGCCAGCAGCCAAGAATTAACAGGGGATGGTAACATTCAGTACTTC. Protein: CASSQELTGDGNIQYF.

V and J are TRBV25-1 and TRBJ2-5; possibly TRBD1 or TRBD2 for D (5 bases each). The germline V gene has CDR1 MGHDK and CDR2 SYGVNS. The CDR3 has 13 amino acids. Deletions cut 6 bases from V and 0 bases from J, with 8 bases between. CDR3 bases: TGTGCCAGCAGCAGGGAGTACCAAGAGACCCAGTACTTC. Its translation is CASSREYQETQYF.

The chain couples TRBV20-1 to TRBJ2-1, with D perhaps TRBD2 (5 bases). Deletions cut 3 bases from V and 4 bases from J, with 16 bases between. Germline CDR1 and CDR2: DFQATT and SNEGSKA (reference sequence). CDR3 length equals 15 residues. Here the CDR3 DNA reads TGCAGTGCTAGGAGGGATTTCCACTTGTACAATGAGCAGTTCTTC. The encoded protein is CSARRDFHLYNEQFF.

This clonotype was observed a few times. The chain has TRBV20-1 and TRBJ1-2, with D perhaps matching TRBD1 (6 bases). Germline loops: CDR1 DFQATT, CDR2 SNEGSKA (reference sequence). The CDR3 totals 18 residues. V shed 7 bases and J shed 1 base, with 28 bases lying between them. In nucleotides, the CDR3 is TGCAGTGTGTGGATGAGAACAGGGTTCAAAAGGGATAACTATGGCTACACCTTC. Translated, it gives CSVWMRTGFKRDNYGYTF.

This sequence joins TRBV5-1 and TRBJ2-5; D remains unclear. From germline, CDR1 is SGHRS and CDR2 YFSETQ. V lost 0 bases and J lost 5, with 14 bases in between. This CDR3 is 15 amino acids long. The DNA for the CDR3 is TGCGCCAGCAGCTTGGTTTTCAATCCAATGGAGACCCAGTACTTC. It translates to CASSLVFNPMETQYF.

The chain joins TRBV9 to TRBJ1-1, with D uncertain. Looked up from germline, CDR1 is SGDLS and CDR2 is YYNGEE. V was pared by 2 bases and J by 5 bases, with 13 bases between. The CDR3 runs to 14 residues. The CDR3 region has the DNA TGTGCCAGCAGCGTTGGCGAGGCAGGAACTGAAGCTTTCTTT. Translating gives CASSVGEAGTEAFF.

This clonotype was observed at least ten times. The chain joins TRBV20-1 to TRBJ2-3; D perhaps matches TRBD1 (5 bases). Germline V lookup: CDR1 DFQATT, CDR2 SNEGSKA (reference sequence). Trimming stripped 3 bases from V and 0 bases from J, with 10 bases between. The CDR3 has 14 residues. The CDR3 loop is CSARSQGSTDTQYF. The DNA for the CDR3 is TGCAGTGCTAGGTCCCAGGGAAGCACAGATACGCAGTATTTT.

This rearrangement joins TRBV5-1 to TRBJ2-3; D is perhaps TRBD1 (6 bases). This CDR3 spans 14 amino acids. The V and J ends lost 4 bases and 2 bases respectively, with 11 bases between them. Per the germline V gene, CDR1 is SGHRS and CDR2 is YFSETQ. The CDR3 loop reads CASSAGDNTDTQYF. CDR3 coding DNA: TGCGCCAGCAGCGCAGGGGACAACACAGATACGCAGTATTTT. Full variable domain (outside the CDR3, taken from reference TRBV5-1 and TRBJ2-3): KAGVTQTPRYLIKTRGQQVTLSCSPISGHRSVSWYQQTPGQGLQFLFEYFSETQRNKGNFPGRFSGRQFSNSRSEMNVSTLELGDSALYLCASSAGDNTDTQYFGPGTRLTVL.

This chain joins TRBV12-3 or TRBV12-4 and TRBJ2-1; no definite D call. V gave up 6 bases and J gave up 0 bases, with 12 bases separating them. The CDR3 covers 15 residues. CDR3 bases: TGTGCCAGCAGCCTCAGTGCCAACTCCTACAATGAGCAGTTCTTC. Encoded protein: CASSLSANSYNEQFF.

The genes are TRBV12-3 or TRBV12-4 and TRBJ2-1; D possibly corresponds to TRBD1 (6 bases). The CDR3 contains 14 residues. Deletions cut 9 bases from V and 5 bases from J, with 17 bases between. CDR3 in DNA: TGTGCCAGTGCGACCCCGGGACAAGACAATGAGCAGTTCTTC. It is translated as CASATPGQDNEQFF.

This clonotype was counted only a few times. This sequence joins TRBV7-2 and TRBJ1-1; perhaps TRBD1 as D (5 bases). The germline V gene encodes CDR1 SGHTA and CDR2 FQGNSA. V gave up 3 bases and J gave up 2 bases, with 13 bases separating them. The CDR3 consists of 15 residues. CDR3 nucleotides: TGTGCCAGCAGCTTTTTTAGGGGAGCCAACACTGAAGCTTTCTTT. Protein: CASSFFRGANTEAFF.

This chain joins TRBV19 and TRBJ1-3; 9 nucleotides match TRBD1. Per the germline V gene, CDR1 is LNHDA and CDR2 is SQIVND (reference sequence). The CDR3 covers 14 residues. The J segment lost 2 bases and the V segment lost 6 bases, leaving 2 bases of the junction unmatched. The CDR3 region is CASRGQGTGNTIYF. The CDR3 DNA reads TGTGCCAGTAGGGGACAGGGAACTGGAAACACCATATATTTT.